This T cell receptor (beta chain) was recovered during a study of regulatory T cells in long-lasting Graves disease. HTBI primers from iRepertoire and Arm-PCR of CDR3 regions yielded the TCR beta libraries. TCRdb independently ran MiXCR on the multiplex PCR reads; one entry per CDR3 protein. The sample yields a few hundred thousand distinct CDR3 sequences, about 20% seen once. This clonotype was detected a few times. V lost 3 bases to trimming and J lost 4 bases, with 17 bases between them. CDR1 MNHNS and CDR2 SASEGT come from the germline V gene. CDR3 length equals 16 residues. Time point in this sample: persistent/refractory GD, antithyroid drugs over 5 years with positive TRAb. Making the TCR library involved RNA that had been extracted from PBMCs. In this cohort, patients came from an endocrinology department located in Xi'an, China.

The sample in question was peripheral blood mononuclear cells (PBMCs), obtained when the disease was refractory, from a patient treated with antithyroid drugs. The chain links TRBV6-1 to TRBJ2-3; no definite D call. The sequence derives from a female donor with Graves disease. CDR3 DNA sequence: TGTGCCAGCAGTGACCAGAAGCGCCTCCGGGCAGATACGCAGTATTTT. Residues: CASSDQKRLRADTQYF.